One and the same sample provided the 23 T cell receptor beta chains below, sequenced in a study of blood T cell repertoires in COVID-19. TCRdb keeps only in-frame clones here, not all; method: immunoSEQ multiplex PCR. The repertoire holds about 480,000 clones, with 88% as singletons. Specimen: PBMCs or T cells enriched from blood (not recorded which). These receptors were obtained from a woman in her 40s who had recovered from COVID-19.

The rearrangement uses TRBV6-6 and TRBJ2-5; TRBD2 aligns across 11 bases. This CDR3 comprises 13 residues. J was trimmed by 9 bases and V by 7 bases; bases with no gene match: 7. Germline V gives CDR1 MNHNY, CDR2 SVGAGI (reference sequence). The CDR3 coding sequence is TGTGCCAGCACCTCCCGGACTAGCGGGCCCCAGTACTTC. This translates into CASTSRTSGPQYF.

V gene TRBV27 combines with J gene TRBJ1-6; 8 nucleotides match TRBD1. This CDR3 region has 14 residues. Germline CDR1 is MNHEY and CDR2 is SMNVEV (reference sequence). With 4 bases clipped from V and 10 bases from J, the junction kept 6 bases outside the gene matches. DNA of the CDR3: TGTGCCAGCAGTTCCGACAGGGGCCGCTCACCCCTCCACTTT. Its translation is CASSSDRGRSPLHF.

The chain carries TRBV18 and TRBJ2-7; TRBD2 aligns across 7 bases. Germline values: CDR1 KGHSH, CDR2 LQKENI. This CDR3 is built from 15 residues. The junction had 8 bases not matched to a gene; V was cut back by 3 bases and J by 3 bases. The CDR3 DNA sequence: TGTGCCAGCTCACCCCCGGAGCGGGGAAGCTACGAGCAGTACTTC. It encodes CASSPPERGSYEQYF.

The J gene is TRBJ2-5, the V gene TRBV11-2, with 8 bases aligning to TRBD2. The V gene's germline CDR1 is SGHAT and CDR2 FQNNGV. The CDR3 consists of 18 residues. The V gene end was trimmed by 3 bases and the J gene end by 5 bases; junction bases not matched to a gene: 17. CDR3 DNA sequence: TGTGCCAGCAGCTTTCTCTCGCGAGGGAGCGGGAGATGGGAGACCCAGTACTTC. Translated: CASSFLSRGSGRWETQYF.

The genes are TRBV5-6 and TRBJ1-1, with D tentatively TRBD1 (6 bases). CDR1 and CDR2 from the germline V gene are SGHDT and YYEEEE. This CDR3 is 13 amino acids long. V lost 0 bases, J lost 11 bases, and 14 bases lay in between. CDR3 sequence reads: CASSLGDSDRAFF. DNA for the CDR3: TGTGCCAGCAGCTTGGGTGACAGCGACAGGGCTTTCTTT.

This rearrangement joins TRBV7-8 to TRBJ1-4, with 7 bases that match TRBD1. With V trimmed by 4 bases and J by 4 bases, 6 bases remained unmatched. Germline V gene data show CDR1 as SGHVS and CDR2 as FQNEAQ. The CDR3 is made up of 15 amino acids. The CDR3 bases are TGTGCCAGCAGCTCCAGGGACAGCTATAATGAAAAACTGTTTTTT. Its protein is CASSSRDSYNEKLFF.

The chain combines TRBV6-5 with TRBJ1-2; the D is unclear. The CDR3 extends over 12 amino acids. The ends were cut back, 6 bases at V and 2 bases at J, with 7 bases in the middle. Germline lookup yields CDR1 MNHEY and CDR2 SVGAGI. The CDR3 coding sequence is TGTGCCAGCAGACAGTTAAACTATGGCTACACCTTC. It encodes CASRQLNYGYTF.

The V gene is TRBV7-9, the J gene TRBJ2-2; 7 positions match TRBD1. This CDR3 is built from 13 residues. CDR1 and CDR2 (germline): SEHNR, FQNEAQ (reference sequence). V gave up 6 bases and J gave up 5 bases; unmatched junction bases: 3. CDR3: CASRKGATGELFF. CDR3 DNA sequence: TGTGCCAGCAGAAAGGGGGCGACCGGGGAGCTGTTTTTT.

The chain has TRBV25-1 and TRBJ2-1, with TRBD2 matching over 9 bases. CDR1 is MGHDK, CDR2 SYGVNS, per germline. Trimming removed 3 bases from V and 9 bases from J; junction bases left unmatched: 9. This CDR3 region has 15 residues. For the CDR3, the DNA is TGTGCCAGCAGTGATCGGGCTAGCGGGAAAGTTGAGCAGTTCTTC. Translation gives CASSDRASGKVEQFF.

The V gene is TRBV6-5, the J gene TRBJ2-1; maybe TRBD1 (6 bases). V lost 10 bases and J 10 bases, leaving 23 bases between the germline ends. CDR3 length: 14 amino acids. CDR1 MNHEY and CDR2 SVGAGI come from the germline V gene. The CDR3 nucleotides are TGTGCCACCATAAACTCCCTAGGGGGTTGGGAGCAGTTCTTC. It encodes CATINSLGGWEQFF.

This chain connects TRBV7-2 to TRBJ2-2, with 10 positions matching TRBD2. The CDR3 has 15 residues. CDR1 is SGHTA, CDR2 FQGNSA, per germline. Trimming cost V 3 bases and J 5 bases; bases outside gene matches: 3. Here the CDR3 reads CASSFPLAGTGELFF. The CDR3, as DNA: TGTGCCAGCAGCTTTCCACTAGCGGGAACCGGGGAGCTGTTTTTT.

The chain joins TRBV11-2 to TRBJ2-1; 9 bases fit TRBD2. The J segment lost 0 bases and the V segment lost 6 bases, leaving 12 bases of the junction unmatched. Germline CDR1 SGHAT, CDR2 FQNNGV. The CDR3 is 18 residues long. This chain's CDR3 is CASSPASGTVRSYNEQFF. CDR3 nucleotides: TGTGCCAGCAGTCCCGCTAGCGGGACCGTCCGCTCCTACAATGAGCAGTTCTTC.

The J gene is TRBJ1-1, the V gene TRBV29-1; TRBD1 might be the D (5 bases). CDR3 length: 15 amino acids. Trimming cost V 7 bases and J 6 bases, with 24 bases left between them. Germline loops: CDR1 SQVTM, CDR2 ANQGSEA. CDR3 nucleotides: TGCAGCGAAGGTACCCGGGAGGACACTTCGGCTGAAGCTTTCTTT. The encoded protein is CSEGTREDTSAEAFF.

The CDR3 nucleotides are TGTGCCAGCAGCTTAGTTGGGGGGACCCGCTATGGCTACACCTTC. Translating it yields CASSLVGGTRYGYTF. The chain links TRBV7-2 to TRBJ1-2, with TRBD1 as a possible D gene (5 bases). Germline V gene lookup returns CDR1 SGHTA and CDR2 FQGNSA. The CDR3 totals 15 residues. The V end was cut by 1 base, the J end by 4 bases, with 13 bases between.

V and J are TRBV27 and TRBJ1-6; maybe TRBD1 (6 bases). V gave up 3 bases and J gave up 5 bases, with 11 bases separating them. Germline V gives CDR1 MNHEY, CDR2 SMNVEV (reference sequence). The CDR3 covers 15 residues. CDR3 sequence: CASSFGQFDNSPLHF. The DNA for the CDR3 is TGTGCCAGCAGTTTTGGACAGTTCGATAATTCACCCCTCCACTTT.

CDR3 loop: CASSSQPQETQYF. CDR3 DNA sequence: TGTGCCAGCAGCTCACAACCCCAAGAGACCCAGTACTTC. The rearrangement links TRBV11-2 to TRBJ2-5; D not resolved. V gave up 4 bases and J gave up 1 base, with 7 bases separating them. Germline V CDR1 and CDR2: SGHAT, FQNNGV. The CDR3 has 13 amino acids.

V gene TRBV14 combines with J gene TRBJ2-2, with D unclear. Germline CDR1 is SGHDN and CDR2 is FVKESK. The CDR3 covers 14 residues. Between the trimmed V and J ends, which lost 6 bases and 2 bases, there was a span of 10 bases. The CDR3 DNA follows: TGTGCCAGCAGGCCCACGAGAAACACCGGGGAGCTGTTTTTT. Translation: CASRPTRNTGELFF.

The chain has TRBV5-1 and TRBJ2-2, with D hard to call. CDR3 length equals 16 residues. CDR1 SGHRS and CDR2 YFSETQ come from the germline V gene. V was cut by 2 bases and J by 6 bases, with 17 bases left in between. The CDR3 sequence is CASSLDSARIAGELFF. The CDR3, as DNA: TGCGCCAGCAGCTTAGACTCAGCGCGGATTGCCGGGGAGCTGTTTTTT.

V is TRBV5-5 and J is TRBJ2-2, with a tentative D call TRBD1 (6 bases). The CDR3 loop spans 15 amino acids. CDR1 is SGHKS and CDR2 is YYEKEE in the germline V gene (reference sequence). V lost 1 base to trimming and J lost 4 bases, with 11 bases between them. The CDR3 DNA is TGTGCCAGCAGCTTGCAGGGGCCTCTCACCGGGGAGCTGTTTTTT. Protein product: CASSLQGPLTGELFF.

The V call is TRBV24-1, the J call TRBJ2-7; D unclear. V lost 4 bases and J lost 4, with 4 bases in between. This CDR3 region has 11 residues. Germline CDR1 is KGHDR and CDR2 is SFDVKD. The CDR3 reads CATSDGYEQYF. The DNA for the CDR3 is TGTGCCACCAGTGACGGTTACGAGCAGTACTTC.

This clone turned up a few times. This chain connects TRBV5-1 to TRBJ2-1, with D maybe TRBD2 (6 bases). V lost 1 base to trimming and J lost 9 bases, with 14 bases between them. CDR1 SGHRS and CDR2 YFSETQ come from the germline V gene. This CDR3 comprises 14 residues. For the CDR3, the DNA is TGCGCCAGCAGCTTGTCTGCGGGAAGGGGTGAGCAGTTCTTC. Amino acids: CASSLSAGRGEQFF.

The chain recombines TRBV7-6 with TRBJ2-2; 10 bases line up with TRBD1. CDR3 length equals 16 residues. Germline assignment: CDR1 SGHVS and CDR2 FNYEAQ. Trimming cost V 4 bases and J 6 bases; bases outside gene matches: 8. The CDR3 sequence is CASSSIPGTGAGELFF. For the CDR3, the DNA is TGTGCCAGCAGCTCAATTCCCGGGACAGGGGCCGGGGAGCTGTTTTTT.

The table lists this clone with a count of one. V usage is TRBV5-1 and J usage is TRBJ2-3; 8 nucleotides line up with TRBD1. This CDR3 contains 15 residues. V dropped 4 bases and J dropped 4; count of bases not matched to a gene: 8. The germline gives CDR1 SGHRS, CDR2 YFSETQ. CDR3 coding DNA: TGCGCCAGCAGCCGAGGGGGACAGGAGGCAGATACGCAGTATTTT. Translation gives CASSRGGQEADTQYF. Based on the CDR3 plus reference TRBV5-1 and TRBJ2-3, the full variable domain is KAGVTQTPRYLIKTRGQQVTLSCSPISGHRSVSWYQQTPGQGLQFLFEYFSETQRNKGNFPGRFSGRQFSNSRSEMNVSTLELGDSALYLCASSRGGQEADTQYFGPGTRLTVL.